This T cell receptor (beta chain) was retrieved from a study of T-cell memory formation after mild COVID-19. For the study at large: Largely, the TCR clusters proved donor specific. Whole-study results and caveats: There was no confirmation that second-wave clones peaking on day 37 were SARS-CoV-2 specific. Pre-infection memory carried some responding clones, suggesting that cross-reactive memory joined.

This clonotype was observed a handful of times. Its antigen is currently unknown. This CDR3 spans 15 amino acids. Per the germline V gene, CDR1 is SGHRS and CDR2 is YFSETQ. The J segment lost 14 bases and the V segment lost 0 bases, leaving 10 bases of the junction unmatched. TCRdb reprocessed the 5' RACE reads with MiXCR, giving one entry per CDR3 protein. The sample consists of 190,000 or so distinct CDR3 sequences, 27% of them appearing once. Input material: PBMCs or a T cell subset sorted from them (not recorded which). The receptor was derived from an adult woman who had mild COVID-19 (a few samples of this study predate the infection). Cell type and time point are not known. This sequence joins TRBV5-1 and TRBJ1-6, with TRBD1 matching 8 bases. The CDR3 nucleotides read TGCGCCAGCAGCTTGGGACAGGGGATTCTCCATGCCCTCCACTTT. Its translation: CASSLGQGILHALHF.